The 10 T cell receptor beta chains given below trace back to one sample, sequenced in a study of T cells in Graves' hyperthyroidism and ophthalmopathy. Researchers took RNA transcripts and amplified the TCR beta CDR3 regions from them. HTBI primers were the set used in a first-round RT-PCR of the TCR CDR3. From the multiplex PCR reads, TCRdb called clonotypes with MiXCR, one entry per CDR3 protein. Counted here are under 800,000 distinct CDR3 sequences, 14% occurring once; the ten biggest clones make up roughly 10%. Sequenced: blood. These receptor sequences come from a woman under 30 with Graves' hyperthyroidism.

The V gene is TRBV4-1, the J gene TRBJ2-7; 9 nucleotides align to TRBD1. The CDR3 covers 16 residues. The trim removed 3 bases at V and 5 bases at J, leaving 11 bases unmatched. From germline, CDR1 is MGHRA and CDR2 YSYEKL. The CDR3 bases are TGCGCCAGCAGCCAGAGGACAGGGGTACTAAGTGACGAGCAGTACTTC. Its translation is CASSQRTGVLSDEQYF.

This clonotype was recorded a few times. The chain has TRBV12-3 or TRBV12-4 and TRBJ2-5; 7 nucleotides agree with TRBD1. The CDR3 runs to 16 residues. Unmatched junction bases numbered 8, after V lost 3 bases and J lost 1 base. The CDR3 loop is CASSLGVDRSQETQYF. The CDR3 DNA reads TGTGCCAGCAGTTTGGGGGTGGACAGGTCCCAAGAGACCCAGTACTTC.

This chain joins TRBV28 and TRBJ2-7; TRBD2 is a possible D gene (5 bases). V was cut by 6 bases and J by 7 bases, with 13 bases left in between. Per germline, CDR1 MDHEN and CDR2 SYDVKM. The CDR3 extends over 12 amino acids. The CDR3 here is CASSPGGWEQYF. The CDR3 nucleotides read TGTGCCAGCAGCCCGGGCGGGTGGGAGCAGTACTTC. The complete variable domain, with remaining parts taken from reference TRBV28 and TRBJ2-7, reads DVKVTQSSRYLVKRTGEKVFLECVQDMDHENMFWYRQDPGLGLRLIYFSYDVKMKEKGDIPEGYSVSREKKERFSLILESASTNQTSMYLCASSPGGWEQYFGPGTRLTVT.

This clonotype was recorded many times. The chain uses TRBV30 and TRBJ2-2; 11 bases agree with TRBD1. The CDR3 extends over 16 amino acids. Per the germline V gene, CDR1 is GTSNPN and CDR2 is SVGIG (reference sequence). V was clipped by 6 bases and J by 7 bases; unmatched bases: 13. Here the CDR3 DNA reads TGTGCCTGCCTACTACGGGACAGGGGGGACGGCGGGGAGCTGTTTTTT. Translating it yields CACLLRDRGDGGELFF.

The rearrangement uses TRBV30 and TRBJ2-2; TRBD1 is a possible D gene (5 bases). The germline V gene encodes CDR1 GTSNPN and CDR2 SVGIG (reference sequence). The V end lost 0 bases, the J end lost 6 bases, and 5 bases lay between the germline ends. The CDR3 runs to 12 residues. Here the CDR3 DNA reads TGTGCCTGGAGTGTAGGGGCCGGGGAGCTGTTTTTT. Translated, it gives CAWSVGAGELFF.

CDR3 nucleotides: TGTGCCAGCAGCGTAGAAGGACTAGCGGGCAACACCGGGGAGCTGTTTTTT. Amino acid sequence: CASSVEGLAGNTGELFF. The rearrangement links TRBV9 to TRBJ2-2, with 11 bases identical to TRBD2. Germline CDR1 SGDLS, CDR2 YYNGEE. With 0 bases clipped from V and 2 bases from J, the junction kept 3 bases outside the gene matches. This CDR3 has 17 amino acids.

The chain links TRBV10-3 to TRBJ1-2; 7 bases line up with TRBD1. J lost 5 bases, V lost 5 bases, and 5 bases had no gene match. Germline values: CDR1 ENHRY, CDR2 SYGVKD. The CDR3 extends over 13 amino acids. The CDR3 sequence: CAISSSTGYGYTF. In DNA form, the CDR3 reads TGTGCCATCAGTTCGTCGACAGGGTATGGCTACACCTTC.

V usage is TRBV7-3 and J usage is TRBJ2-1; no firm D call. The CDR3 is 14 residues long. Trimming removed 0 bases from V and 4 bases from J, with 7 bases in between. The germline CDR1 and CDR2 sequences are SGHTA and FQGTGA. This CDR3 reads CASSLTGQYNEQFF. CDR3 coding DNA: TGTGCCAGCAGCTTAACCGGCCAGTACAATGAGCAGTTCTTC.

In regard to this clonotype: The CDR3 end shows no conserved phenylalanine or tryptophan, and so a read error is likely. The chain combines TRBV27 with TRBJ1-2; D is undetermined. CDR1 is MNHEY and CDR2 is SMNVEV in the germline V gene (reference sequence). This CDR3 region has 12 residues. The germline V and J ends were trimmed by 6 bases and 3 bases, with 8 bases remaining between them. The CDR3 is CASRTGDYGYTS. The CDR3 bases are TGTGCCAGCAGGACCGGGGACTATGGCTACACCTCC.

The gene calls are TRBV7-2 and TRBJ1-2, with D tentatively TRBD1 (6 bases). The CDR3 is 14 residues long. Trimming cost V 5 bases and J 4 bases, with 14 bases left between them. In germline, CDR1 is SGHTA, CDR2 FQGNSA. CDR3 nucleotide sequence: TGTGCCAGCAGCGGGGGGGGGGGCTCCTATGGCTACACCTTC. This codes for CASSGGGGSYGYTF.